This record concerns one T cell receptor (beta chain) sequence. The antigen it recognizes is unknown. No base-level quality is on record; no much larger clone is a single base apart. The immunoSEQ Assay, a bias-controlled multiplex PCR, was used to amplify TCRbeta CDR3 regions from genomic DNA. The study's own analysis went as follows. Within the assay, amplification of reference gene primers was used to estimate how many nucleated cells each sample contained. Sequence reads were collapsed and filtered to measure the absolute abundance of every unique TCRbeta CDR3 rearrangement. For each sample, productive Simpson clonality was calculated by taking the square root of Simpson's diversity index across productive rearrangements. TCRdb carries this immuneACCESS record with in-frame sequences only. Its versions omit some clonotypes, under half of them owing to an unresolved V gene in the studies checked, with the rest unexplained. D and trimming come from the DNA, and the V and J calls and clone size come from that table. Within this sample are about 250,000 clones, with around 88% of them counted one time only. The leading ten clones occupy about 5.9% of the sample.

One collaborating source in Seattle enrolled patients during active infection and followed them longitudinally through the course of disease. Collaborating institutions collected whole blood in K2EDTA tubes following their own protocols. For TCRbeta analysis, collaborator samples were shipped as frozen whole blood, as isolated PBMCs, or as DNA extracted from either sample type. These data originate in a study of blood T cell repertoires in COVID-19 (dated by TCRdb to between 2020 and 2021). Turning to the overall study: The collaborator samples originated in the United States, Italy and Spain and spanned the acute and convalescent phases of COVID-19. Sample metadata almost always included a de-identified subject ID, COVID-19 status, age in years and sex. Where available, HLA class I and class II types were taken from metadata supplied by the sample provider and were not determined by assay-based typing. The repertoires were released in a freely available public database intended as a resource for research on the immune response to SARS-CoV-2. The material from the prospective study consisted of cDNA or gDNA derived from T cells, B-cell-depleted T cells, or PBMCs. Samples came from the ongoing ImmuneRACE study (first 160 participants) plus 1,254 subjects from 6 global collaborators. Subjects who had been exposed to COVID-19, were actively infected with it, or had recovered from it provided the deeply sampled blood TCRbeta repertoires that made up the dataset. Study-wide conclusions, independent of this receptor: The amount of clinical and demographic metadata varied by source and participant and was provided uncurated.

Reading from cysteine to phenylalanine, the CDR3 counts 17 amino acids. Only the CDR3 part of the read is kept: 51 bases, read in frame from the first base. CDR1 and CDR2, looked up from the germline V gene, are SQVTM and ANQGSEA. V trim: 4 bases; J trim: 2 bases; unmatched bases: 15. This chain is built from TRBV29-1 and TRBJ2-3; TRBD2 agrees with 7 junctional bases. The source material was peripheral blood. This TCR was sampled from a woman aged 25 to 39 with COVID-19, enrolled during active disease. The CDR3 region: CSVGGVALAPFTDTQYF. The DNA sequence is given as TGCAGCGTTGGCGGGGTGGCACTAGCGCCCTTCACAGATACGCAGTATTTT.